This T cell receptor (beta chain) was recorded in a study of cytomegalovirus exposure and HLA in healthy donors. Points from the study as a whole: In a later analysis, the majority of CMV-associated beta chains seemingly showed HLA restriction. Most TCR sequences were uncommon, yet certain public TCRs appeared in many donors.

Losses at the gene ends were 2 bases for V and 2 bases for J; bases not matched to a gene: 7. Germline CDR1 reads ENHRY; CDR2 reads SYGVKD. The CDR3 runs to 17 residues. Nominal health characterized the donors when sampled, though unrecorded immune exposures were likely. In regard to this clone: What it recognizes is unknown.

Use of 60 Vbeta and 13 Jbeta primers characterized the PCR. Authors' data handling: Per a later analysis, the number of unique TCR beta chains was 75 million to 90 million, of which around 10 million were shared. Clones were sequenced by immunoSEQ multiplex PCR, and TCRdb holds only the in-frame ones, with some missing. From that table come the V and J calls and clone size; the DNA was used to work out D and trimming. This sample carries 40,000 or so clones, with 4% going to the ten biggest clones. The receptor was isolated from a male donor in good health and CMV-seronegative. The chain employs TRBV10-3 and TRBJ1-1; 11 nucleotides match TRBD1. The specimen sequenced was PBMCs. The CDR3 loop reads CAISEADRGLANTEAFF. CDR3 bases: TGTGCCATCAGTGAGGCGGACAGGGGGCTAGCCAACACTGAAGCTTTCTTT.